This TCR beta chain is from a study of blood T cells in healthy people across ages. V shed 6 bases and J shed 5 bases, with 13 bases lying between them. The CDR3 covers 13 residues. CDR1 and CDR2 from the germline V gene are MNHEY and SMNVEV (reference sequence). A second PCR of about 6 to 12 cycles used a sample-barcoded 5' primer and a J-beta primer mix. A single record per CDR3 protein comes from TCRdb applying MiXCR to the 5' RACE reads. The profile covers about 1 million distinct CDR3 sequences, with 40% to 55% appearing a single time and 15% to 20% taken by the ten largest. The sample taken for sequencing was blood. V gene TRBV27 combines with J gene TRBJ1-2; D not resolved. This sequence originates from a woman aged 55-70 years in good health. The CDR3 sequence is CASRGTTGYGYTF. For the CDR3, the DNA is TGTGCCAGCAGGGGAACGACCGGGTATGGCTACACCTTC.